Detailed here is one T cell receptor (beta chain). This sample stems from a study of monozygotic twins with inflammatory bowel disease. Using TCRalpha and TCRbeta cDNA, the researchers carried out two nested PCRs that lasted roughly 16 and 10 cycles. TCRdb re-called the 5' RACE reads; every CDR3 protein appears as one record, without DNA. The sample data list 300,000 to 450,000 distinct CDR3 sequences. The CDR3 extends over 15 amino acids. The germline V gene encodes CDR1 LGHNA and CDR2 YSLEER. This rearrangement joins TRBV4-3 to TRBJ2-7; the TCRdb call, TRBD2, lacks DNA for checking. The receptor was isolated from a human donor with ulcerative colitis or Crohn's disease, or a healthy co-twin of an affected twin (not recorded which). Sequenced: blood. CDR3 sequence: CASSQGTSGFYEQYF.